Described below is a single T cell receptor beta chain sequence and its context. What antigen it recognizes has not been identified. The sample holds no much larger clone one base away, and base qualities are not on file. The cohort comprised hundreds of healthy bone marrow donors. At the time of sampling, all cohort members were nominally healthy, though unrecorded immune exposures were likely present. The donor was CMV seronegative and belonged to the group of 352 seronegative cohort members. Each donor provided a peripheral blood sample, and peripheral blood mononuclear cells were used for TCR beta sequencing. Genomic DNA extraction from the blood cell samples was performed with the Qiagen DNeasy Blood Extraction Kit. The data are from a study of cytomegalovirus exposure and HLA in healthy donors listed by TCRdb under 2017. Turning to the overall study: An earlier analysis of approximately 600 of the donors reported approximately 290 Gb of sequence data and some 120 million unique TCR beta sequences from about 179 million T cells. An early release that covered fewer than 750 HLA-typed donors contained around 300 gigabases of sequencing data and tens of millions of unique TCR sequences. The genetic ancestry cluster associated with self-reported Caucasian donors included 80% to 90% of the 398 genotyped donors. The study aimed to test whether cataloging public T cell receptors could reveal signatures of past pathogen exposure. The study used immunosequencing to profile the T cell repertoires of approximately 640 subjects and linked those repertoires to cytomegalovirus serostatus. Besides the first cohort of about 730 subjects, a separate validation cohort made up of 120 different subjects was used. To predict cytomegalovirus infection status, the study combined high-throughput TCR immunosequencing, statistical association of individual TCRs with disease status, and machine learning. A later analysis re-examined previously published TCR beta repertoires from just over 650 donors and added high-resolution HLA genotyping to investigate patterns of TCR occurrence. In the later analysis, no new phenotypic data were used to find candidate immune exposures; instead, reliance was placed on TCR beta sequences and their occurrence across donors. An earlier analysis of 587 of the donors used high-throughput TCR beta sequencing to judge whether each TCR beta V gene segment behaved as functional or pseudogenic. Donor age, sex, ethnicity and CMV serostatus were collected together with the repertoire data. In a later genetic analysis, genome-wide SNP genotypes for about three fifths of the roughly 670 donors were used, and that subset was treated as a discovery cohort. All discovery cohort repertoires had been generated on a single sequencing platform. Both class I and class II loci were covered by HLA typing, at four-digit resolution. Typing coverage differed by locus: A, B, C, DRB1 and DQB1 were typed in roughly 620-640 donors, DQA1 in about 510, DPA1 in around 610, and DPB1 in just under 490. Because of strong linkage in the cohort, roughly 5 DR-DQ haplotypes were treated as single units for association and clustering. Among almost 400 genotyped donors of the cohort, an average of about 240,000 unique TCR beta nucleotide sequences were sequenced per donor, about a sixth of them non-productive. Findings and caveats that apply to the study as a whole: Because the 87-base-pair reads could not distinguish some IMGT-functional V segments, including TRBV6-2 and TRBV6-3, those segments were excluded. In a later analysis, HLA-associated TCR beta chains showed more clonal expansion and lower generation probabilities than non-associated chains that were equally common. Most TCR sequences were observed very rarely across donors, whereas some public TCRs were present in many individuals. Several of the top co-occurrence clusters appeared to be linked to parvovirus B19, influenza, CMV and Epstein-Barr virus, according to a later analysis. According to a later genetic analysis, donors in an Asian-associated ancestry cluster had fewer N-insertions in productive TCRs than the approximately 670-donor mean. When HLA alleles, especially DR and DQ, strongly co-occurred, attributing TCR associations to individual alleles was difficult. In a later analysis, 15,000 to 20,000 TCR beta sequences were associated with specific HLA alleles at a false discovery rate of 0.05. A further reported finding was that TCR beta sequences accurately predicted the HLA-A and HLA-B alleles for most subjects in the first cohort. A cluster of highly shared sequence variants was judged likely to be a technical artifact of the sequencing pipeline. Most CMV-associated TCR beta chains appeared to be HLA-restricted in a later analysis, and the HLA associations seemed to be driven largely by CMV exposure. Immune exposure information for the cohort was limited to CMV serostatus. It was suggested by the authors that the approach could potentially be generalized to other disease states and immunological phenotypes. The study listed 164 TCR beta chains as associated with cytomegalovirus. Only TCR beta chains were sequenced in this cohort, and the absence of alpha or paired-chain data limited detectable features. A later genetic analysis associated a missense DCLRE1C variant with V-gene and J-gene trimming of TCR beta chains, and an independent cohort replicated the association. According to a later analysis, TCR association rates differed among HLA loci, with DRB1 alleles showing the most associated TCRs and HLA-C alleles showing the fewest. An earlier analysis of approximately 570 of the donors showed that most TCR beta V segments appeared in productive rearrangements either about 87% or about 30% of the time, which broadly matched IMGT annotations. Sequencing depth was assumed to be roughly uniform across donors in the presence/absence analyses, though that assumption may not hold. Cytomegalovirus status was reported to be diagnosed by the classifier with high specificity and sensitivity in both the original and validation cohorts. Linkage disequilibrium might explain the correlated functional status among segregating V segments, but an unknown experimental factor could not be excluded. HLA typing was unavailable for some donors at each locus, so association tests used only the typed subset. The earlier analysis of 587 of the donors excluded over 15 rarely observed V segments, including chromosome 9 orphons, because counts were too low. In vitro tests confirmed that three of the cytomegalovirus-associated TCR beta chains recognize cytomegalovirus antigens.

Receptors were amplified or captured by the immunoSEQ multiplex PCR assay. For the multiplex PCR, a mixture combining 60 forward primers for TCR Vbeta segments and 13 reverse primers for TCR Jbeta segments was used. The CDR3 region of rearranged TCR beta genes was amplified from genomic DNA with a multiplex PCR assay. The amplified TCR beta libraries were sequenced on the Illumina HiSeq System as 87-base-pair reads. Under the source paper's analysis protocol: A later analysis tallied around 87 million unique TCR beta chains across the 600 to 700 repertoires, and some 10 million of those chains were shared by two or more donors. Raw reads were error-corrected and collapsed into unique sequences by a nearest-neighbor algorithm in which closely related sequences were merged to remove PCR and sequencing errors. V, D and J gene segments were assigned by aligning CDR3 sequences to IMGT reference sequences. For a sequence to be retained, a match of at least six nucleotides was required to both a V gene segment and a J gene segment. Rearrangements were classified as productive when the CDR3 lacked stop codons and remained in frame with V and J, and all other rearrangements were classified as non-productive. Following IMGT convention, CDR3 was defined as the stretch from the second conserved V-encoded cysteine to the conserved J-encoded phenylalanine. Sequences without an unambiguous match to a single V gene segment were excluded from the earlier analysis of about 600 of the donors. An earlier analysis of almost 600 of the donors classified V segments as functional when productive rearrangements were above 56.7% and as segregating when the standard deviation between donors was above 5%. To diagnose cytomegalovirus status from the catalog of TCR beta chain sequences, a statistical classification framework was built. In a later analysis, V and J genes were assigned by comparing TCR nucleotide sequences against IMGT/GENE-DB human TR gene sequences. Using the TCRdist pipeline, a later analysis assigned CDR3 sequences along with most-parsimonious VDJ recombination scenarios. In a later analysis, each TCR beta chain was defined by its CDR3 amino acid sequence together with its V-gene family, and reads lacking a unique V-gene family were excluded. To address suspected cross-contamination and a sequencing artifact, a later analysis removed approximately 600 highly shared, low-generation-probability nucleotide sequences. In a later analysis, a clonal expansion index for each public chain was calculated from normalized within-repertoire ranks of inferred template counts. Generation probabilities in a later analysis came from a VDJ recombination model fitted to out-of-frame rearrangements, and those results were checked against IGoR. In a later analysis, hypergeometric tests were used to score TCR-TCR, TCR-HLA and TCR-CMV co-occurrence, with a repertoire-size bias correction applied to TCR pairs. False discovery rates were estimated in a later analysis by permuting HLA or CMV assignments 20 times. In a later analysis, co-occurring TCRs were grouped with DBSCAN, and TCRdist sequence similarity was added when clustering was performed within HLA-allele-positive subsets. Repertoires with fewer than 30,000 or more than 120,000 public chains were left out of co-occurrence clustering, as were five repertoires with anomalous nucleotide sharing. Not all clones reach the TCRdb copy of this immuneACCESS table, which keeps in-frame sequences only. Checked studies attribute under half of the gap to unresolved V genes and leave the rest unexplained. The DNA was the basis for D and trimming; V, J and clone size are from that table. This sample lists 210,000 or so clones; over 75% were detected once. The ten largest clones capture around 0.2% of the sample.

CDR3 length: 15 amino acids, cysteine to phenylalanine. Only the CDR3 portion is preserved as DNA: 45 bases, with reading frame beginning at the first base. CDR1 and CDR2 are read off the germline V gene as SNHLY and FYNNEI. Between the V and J ends, shortened by 0 bases and 6 bases respectively, the junction contains 9 bases. Input material: PBMCs. The sequence joins TRBV2 to TRBJ1-6; the D gene lacks a confident call. The source is a girl aged 2-9 years in good health and CMV-seronegative. The DNA sequence follows: TGTGCCAGCAGTGAAGCCGTCGTCTCTAATTCACCCCTCCACTTT. Translated, it gives CASSEAVVSNSPLHF.